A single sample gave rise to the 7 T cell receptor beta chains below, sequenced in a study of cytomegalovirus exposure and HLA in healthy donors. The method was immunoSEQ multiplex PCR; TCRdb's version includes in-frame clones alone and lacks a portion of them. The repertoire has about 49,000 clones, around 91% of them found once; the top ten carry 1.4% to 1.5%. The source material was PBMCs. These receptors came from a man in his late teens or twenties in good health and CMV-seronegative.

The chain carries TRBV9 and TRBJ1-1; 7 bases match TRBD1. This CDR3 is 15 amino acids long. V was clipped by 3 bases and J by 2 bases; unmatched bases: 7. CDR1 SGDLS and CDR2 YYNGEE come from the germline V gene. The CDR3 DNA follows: TGTGCCAGCAGCGCAATGACAGGGTTCAACACTGAAGCTTTCTTT. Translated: CASSAMTGFNTEAFF.

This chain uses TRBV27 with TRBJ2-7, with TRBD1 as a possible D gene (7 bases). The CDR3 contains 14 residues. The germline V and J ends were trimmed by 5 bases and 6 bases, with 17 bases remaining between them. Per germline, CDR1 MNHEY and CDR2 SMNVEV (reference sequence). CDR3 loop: CASSPTPGGREQYF. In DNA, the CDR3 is TGTGCCAGCAGTCCCACCCCAGGGGGGCGCGAGCAGTACTTC.

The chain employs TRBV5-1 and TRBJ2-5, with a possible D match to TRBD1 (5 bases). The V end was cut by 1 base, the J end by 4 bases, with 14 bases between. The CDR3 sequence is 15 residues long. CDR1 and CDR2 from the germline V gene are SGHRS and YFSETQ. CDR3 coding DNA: TGCGCCAGCAGCTTGTTTTCAGGGATAGGAGAGACCCAGTACTTC. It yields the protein CASSLFSGIGETQYF.

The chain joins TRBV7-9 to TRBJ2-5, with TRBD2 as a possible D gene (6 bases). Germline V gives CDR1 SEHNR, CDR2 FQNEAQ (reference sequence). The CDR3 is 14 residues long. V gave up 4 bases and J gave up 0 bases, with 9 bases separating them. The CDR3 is CASSSGGNQETQYF. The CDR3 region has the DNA TGTGCCAGCAGCTCTGGGGGGAACCAAGAGACCCAGTACTTC.

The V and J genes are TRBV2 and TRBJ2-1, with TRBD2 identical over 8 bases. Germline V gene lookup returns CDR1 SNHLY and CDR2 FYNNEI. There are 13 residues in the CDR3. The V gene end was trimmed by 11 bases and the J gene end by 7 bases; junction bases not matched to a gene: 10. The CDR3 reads CALPGGRTNEQFF. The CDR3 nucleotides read TGTGCCCTCCCGGGCGGGAGGACAAATGAGCAGTTCTTC. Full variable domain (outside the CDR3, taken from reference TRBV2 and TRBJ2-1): EPEVTQTPSHQVTQMGQEVILRCVPISNHLYFYWYRQILGQKVEFLVSFYNNEISEKSEIFDDQFSVERPDGSNFTLKIRSTKLEDSAMYFCALPGGRTNEQFFGPGTRLTVL.

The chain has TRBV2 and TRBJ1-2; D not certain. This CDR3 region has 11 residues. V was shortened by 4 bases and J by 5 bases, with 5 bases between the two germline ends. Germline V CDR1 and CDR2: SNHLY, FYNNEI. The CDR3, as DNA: TGTGCCAGCAGTGCAGTTTATGGCTACACCTTC. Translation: CASSAVYGYTF.

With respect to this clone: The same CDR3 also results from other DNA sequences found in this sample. CDR3 coding DNA: TGTGCCAGCAGCTTGCGGGGGTATGGCTACACCTTC. As protein: CASSLRGYGYTF. This chain connects TRBV5-8 to TRBJ1-2; D possibly corresponds to TRBD1 (5 bases). V shed 1 base and J shed 5 bases, with 6 bases lying between them. This CDR3 region has 12 residues. CDR1 and CDR2 from the germline V gene are SGHTS and YDEGEE.